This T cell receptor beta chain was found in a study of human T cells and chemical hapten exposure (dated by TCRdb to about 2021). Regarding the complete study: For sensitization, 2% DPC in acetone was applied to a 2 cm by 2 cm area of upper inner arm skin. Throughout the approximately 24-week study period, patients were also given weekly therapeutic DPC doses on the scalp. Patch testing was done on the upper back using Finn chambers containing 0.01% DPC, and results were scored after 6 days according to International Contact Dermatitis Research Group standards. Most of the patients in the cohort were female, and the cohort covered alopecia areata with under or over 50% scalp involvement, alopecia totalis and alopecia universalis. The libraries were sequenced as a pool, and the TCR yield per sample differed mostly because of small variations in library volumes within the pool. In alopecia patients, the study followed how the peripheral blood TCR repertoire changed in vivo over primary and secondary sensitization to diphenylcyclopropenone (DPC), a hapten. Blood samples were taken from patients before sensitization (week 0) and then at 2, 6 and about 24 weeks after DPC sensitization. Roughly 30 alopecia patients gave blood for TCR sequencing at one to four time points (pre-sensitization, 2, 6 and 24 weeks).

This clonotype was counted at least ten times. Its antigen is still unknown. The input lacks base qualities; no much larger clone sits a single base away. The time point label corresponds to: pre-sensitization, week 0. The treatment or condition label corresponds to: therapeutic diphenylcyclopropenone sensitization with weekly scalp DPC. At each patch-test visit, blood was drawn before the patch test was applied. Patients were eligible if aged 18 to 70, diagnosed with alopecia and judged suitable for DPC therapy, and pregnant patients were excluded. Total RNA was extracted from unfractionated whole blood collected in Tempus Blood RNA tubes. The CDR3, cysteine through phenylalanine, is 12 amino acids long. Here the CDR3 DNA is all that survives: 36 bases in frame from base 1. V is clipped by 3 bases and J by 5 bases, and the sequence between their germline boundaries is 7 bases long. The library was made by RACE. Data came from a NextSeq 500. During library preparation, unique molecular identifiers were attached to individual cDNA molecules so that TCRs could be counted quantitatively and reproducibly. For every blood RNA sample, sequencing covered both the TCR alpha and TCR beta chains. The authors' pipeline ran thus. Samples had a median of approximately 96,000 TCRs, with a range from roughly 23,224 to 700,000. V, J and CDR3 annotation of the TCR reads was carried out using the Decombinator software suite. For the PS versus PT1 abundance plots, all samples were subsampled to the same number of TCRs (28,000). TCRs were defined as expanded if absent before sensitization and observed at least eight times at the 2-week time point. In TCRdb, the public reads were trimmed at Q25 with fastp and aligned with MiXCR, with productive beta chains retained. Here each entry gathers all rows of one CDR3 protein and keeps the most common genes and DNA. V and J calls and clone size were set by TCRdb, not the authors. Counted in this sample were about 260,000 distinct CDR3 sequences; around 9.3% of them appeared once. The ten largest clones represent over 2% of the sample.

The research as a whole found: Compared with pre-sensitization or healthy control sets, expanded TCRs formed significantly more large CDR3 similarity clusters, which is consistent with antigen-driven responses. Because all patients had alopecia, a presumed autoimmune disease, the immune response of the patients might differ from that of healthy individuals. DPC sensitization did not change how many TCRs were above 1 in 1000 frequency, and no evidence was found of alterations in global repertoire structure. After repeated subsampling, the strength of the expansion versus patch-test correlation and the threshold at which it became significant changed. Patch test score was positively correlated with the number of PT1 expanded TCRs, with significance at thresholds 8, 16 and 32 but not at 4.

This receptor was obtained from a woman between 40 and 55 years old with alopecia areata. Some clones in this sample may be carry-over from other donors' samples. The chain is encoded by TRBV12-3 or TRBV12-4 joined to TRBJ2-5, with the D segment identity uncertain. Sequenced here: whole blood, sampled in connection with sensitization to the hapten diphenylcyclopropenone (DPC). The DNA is TGTGCCAGCAGTTTCGCCCTGGAGACCCAGTACTTC. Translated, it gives CASSFALETQYF.